These 18 T cell receptor beta chains were all obtained from the same sample, sequenced in a study of T cell responses to AZD1222 COVID-19 vaccine. Assay used: immunoSEQ multiplex PCR; TCRdb lists only in-frame clones, some missing. The sample comprises about 110,000 clones, roughly nine tenths of which are singletons, and about 2.5% rests with the top ten. The sample here was peripheral blood, taken 28 days after the second AZD1222 dose. Source of these receptors: an adult who received the AZD1222 COVID-19 vaccine.

This chain connects TRBV9 to TRBJ2-1; TRBD2 might be the D (6 bases). Per germline, CDR1 SGDLS and CDR2 YYNGEE. This CDR3 region has 15 residues. Trimming stripped 4 bases from V and 2 bases from J, with 13 bases between. CDR3 coding DNA: TGTGCCAGCAGCCCCACGGGGGAGGCCTACAATGAGCAGTTCTTC. Its translation is CASSPTGEAYNEQFF.

J is TRBJ2-3 and V is TRBV7-3, with 8 positions matching TRBD2. Per the germline V gene, CDR1 is SGHTA and CDR2 is FQGTGA. Trimming cost V 4 bases and J 1 base; bases outside gene matches: 4. This CDR3 spans 15 amino acids. CDR3 bases: TGTGCCAGCAGCTCGGGGGGGCCGGGCACAGATACGCAGTATTTT. Its translation is CASSSGGPGTDTQYF.

The chain carries TRBV6-1 and TRBJ1-1; 7 bases match TRBD1. Germline V lookup: CDR1 MNHNS, CDR2 SASEGT. CDR3 length: 16 amino acids. J gave up 3 bases and V 4 bases, and 11 bases lay outside the gene matches. As DNA, the CDR3 is TGTGCCAGCAGTGCCCGATTAGACAGGGAGGACACTGAAGCTTTCTTT. It encodes CASSARLDREDTEAFF.

This clone showed up just a few times. The gene calls are TRBV28 and TRBJ1-3; 7 positions agree with TRBD1. The CDR3 runs to 14 residues. J gave up 3 bases and V 4 bases, and 3 bases lay outside the gene matches. Per the germline V gene, CDR1 is MDHEN and CDR2 is SYDVKM. The CDR3 DNA reads TGTGCCAGCAGTTCGGGACAGAGTGGAAACACCATATATTTT. It translates to CASSSGQSGNTIYF.

The chain joins TRBV25-1 to TRBJ1-4; no definite D call. Germline CDR1 and CDR2: MGHDK and SYGVNS. Deletions cut 8 bases from V and 7 bases from J, with 23 bases between. The CDR3 consists of 16 residues. The CDR3 is CASARSVPVLGEKLFF. DNA of the CDR3: TGTGCCAGCGCTAGATCGGTACCAGTTCTCGGTGAAAAACTGTTTTTT.

The chain carries TRBV19 and TRBJ2-1; 9 bases are a match to TRBD1. The CDR3 covers 15 residues. V gave up 5 bases and J gave up 6 bases; unmatched junction bases: 8. CDR1 LNHDA and CDR2 SQIVND come from the germline V gene (reference sequence). The DNA for the CDR3 is TGTGCCAGTAGTCGGACAGGGGAAAGAATCAATGAGCAGTTCTTC. This codes for CASSRTGERINEQFF.

The CDR3 is CASSSPTGKVYGYTF. The CDR3 bases are TGTGCCAGCAGTTCCCCGACAGGGAAGGTCTATGGCTACACCTTC. The genes are TRBV28 and TRBJ1-2; TRBD1 matches at 7 bases. The CDR3 loop spans 15 amino acids. Germline assignment: CDR1 MDHEN and CDR2 SYDVKM. V lost 4 bases to trimming and J lost 4 bases; unmatched junction nucleotides: 9.

The chain has TRBV3-1 (or the pseudogene TRBV3-2) and TRBJ1-5, with D perhaps TRBD1 (5 bases). The CDR3 contains 17 residues. Trimming left V 3 bases short and J 3 bases short, with 18 bases between. Germline V gene lookup returns CDR1 LGHDT and CDR2 YNNKEL (reference sequence). CDR3 sequence: CASSQNRPGTSNQPQHF. The CDR3 DNA is TGTGCCAGCAGCCAGAATCGTCCCGGGACCTCCAATCAGCCCCAGCATTTT.

The chain employs TRBV7-9 and TRBJ2-1, with 9 bases matching TRBD2. The V gene's germline CDR1 is SEHNR and CDR2 FQNEAQ (reference sequence). This CDR3 comprises 17 residues. J lost 4 bases, V lost 3 bases, and 10 bases had no gene match. CDR3 nucleotide sequence: TGTGCCAGCAGCTTGGGAACTAGCGGGCGAACATACAATGAGCAGTTCTTC. This sequence encodes CASSLGTSGRTYNEQFF.

This clone was seen only once. The gene calls are TRBV28 and TRBJ2-1; 9 positions match TRBD2. CDR1 and CDR2 from the germline V gene are MDHEN and SYDVKM. The CDR3 extends over 19 amino acids. The junction had 11 bases not matched to a gene; V was cut back by 2 bases and J by 0 bases. CDR3 nucleotide sequence: TGTGCCAGCAGTTTAGGGTACGCGGGACTAGCTGTCTCCTACAATGAGCAGTTCTTC. This translates into CASSLGYAGLAVSYNEQFF.

The chain uses TRBV10-3 and TRBJ2-1; D not certain. The CDR3 sequence is 13 residues long. Germline V lookup: CDR1 ENHRY, CDR2 SYGVKD. V gave up 2 bases and J gave up 8 bases, with 10 bases separating them. The DNA for the CDR3 is TGTGCCATCAGTGAGGCTGCTGAGGATGAGCAGTTCTTC. It codes for CAISEAAEDEQFF.

This chain links TRBV3-1 (or the pseudogene TRBV3-2) with TRBJ2-2, with D maybe TRBD2 (5 bases). The CDR3 totals 14 residues. Germline assignment: CDR1 LGHDT and CDR2 YNNKEL (reference sequence). V lost 1 base, J lost 4 bases, and 7 bases lay in between. CDR3 residues: CASSQGLRTGELFF. The CDR3 DNA reads TGTGCCAGCAGCCAAGGACTACGCACCGGGGAGCTGTTTTTT.

The rearrangement links TRBV7-9 to TRBJ2-7; 7 nucleotides line up with TRBD1. The CDR3 has 15 residues. V dropped 1 base and J dropped 0; count of bases not matched to a gene: 3. Germline CDR1 reads SEHNR; CDR2 reads FQNEAQ (reference sequence). As DNA, the CDR3 is TGTGCCAGCAGCTTAGGAACAGGGGACTCCTACGAGCAGTACTTC. This sequence encodes CASSLGTGDSYEQYF.

This clone was found once. This chain links TRBV30 with TRBJ2-7; D is possibly TRBD2 (5 bases). The V end lost 3 bases, the J end lost 3 bases, and 9 bases lay between the germline ends. The CDR3 spans 12 residues. CDR1 is GTSNPN and CDR2 is SVGIG in the germline V gene (reference sequence). For the CDR3, the DNA is TGTGCCTGGAGGGGGAGAGGCTACGAGCAGTACTTC. Translated: CAWRGRGYEQYF.

The chain has TRBV20-1 and TRBJ2-1; D not certain. Germline CDR1 is DFQATT and CDR2 is SNEGSKA (reference sequence). This CDR3 is 10 amino acids long. V lost 5 bases, J lost 4 bases, and 3 bases lay in between. The CDR3 nucleotides read TGCAGTGCTTTTTACAATGAGCAGTTCTTC. Translation gives CSAFYNEQFF.

This rearrangement joins TRBV28 to TRBJ2-1; D gene unclear. Germline V gives CDR1 MDHEN, CDR2 SYDVKM. V lost 5 bases and J lost 0, with 8 bases in between. The CDR3 has 14 amino acids. The CDR3 region is CASSRLFSYNEQFF. The CDR3 DNA sequence: TGTGCCAGCAGTCGACTCTTCTCCTACAATGAGCAGTTCTTC.

The CDR3 protein is CASSQAAGRNQPQHF. CDR3 sequence (DNA): TGTGCCAGCAGCCAAGCAGCAGGGCGCAATCAGCCCCAGCATTTT. V usage is TRBV3-1 (or the pseudogene TRBV3-2) and J usage is TRBJ1-5, with TRBD1 as a possible D gene (5 bases). CDR3 length equals 15 residues. The germline gives CDR1 LGHDT, CDR2 YNNKEL (reference sequence). With 1 base removed from V and 2 bases from J, the gap between germline ends came to 9 bases.

This chain links TRBV7-2 with TRBJ1-1; D is possibly TRBD1 (6 bases). CDR1 is SGHTA and CDR2 is FQGNSA in the germline V gene. Trimming removed 1 base from V and 2 bases from J, with 8 bases in between. The CDR3 covers 14 residues. The CDR3, as DNA: TGTGCCAGCAGCTTAGAACAGGGTAACACTGAAGCTTTCTTT. Amino acid sequence: CASSLEQGNTEAFF.